Listed here are 18 T cell receptor beta chains from one sample, sequenced in a study of shared clonotypes between healthy human individuals. Clones were sequenced by immunoSEQ multiplex PCR, and TCRdb holds only the in-frame ones, with some missing. The profile shows around 480,000 clones, about 80% of them singletons. Sequences were obtained from PBMCs. The origin of the receptors is a woman in her thirties or forties in good health. Some clones in this sample may be carry-over from other donors' samples.

The chain recombines TRBV29-1 with TRBJ1-1; D perhaps matches TRBD1 (5 bases). Germline assignment: CDR1 SQVTM and CDR2 ANQGSEA. The CDR3 consists of 13 residues. Trimming took off 6 bases at V and 1 base at J, with 12 bases between the two ends. CDR3 coding DNA: TGCAGCGTCACGACAGCCGCGAACACTGAAGCTTTCTTT. It codes for CSVTTAANTEAFF.

In the case of this clone: A single base is all that separates this from a far larger clone, so a read error is likely. Other DNA sequences in this sample translate to the same CDR3. This chain joins TRBV7-9 and TRBJ2-1; TRBD2 aligns across 9 bases. This CDR3 has 15 residues. Germline CDR1 SEHNR, CDR2 FQNEAQ (reference sequence). The CDR3 loop reads CASSLAGREPPLWFF. In DNA form, the CDR3 reads TGTGCCAGCAGCCTAGCGGGGCGGGAGCCCCCGCTATGGTTCTTC.

This chain links TRBV18 with TRBJ1-2; D gene ambiguous. Per germline, CDR1 KGHSH and CDR2 LQKENI. The CDR3 consists of 15 residues. The germline V and J ends were trimmed by 0 bases and 1 base, with 9 bases remaining between them. Written as DNA, the CDR3 is TGTGCCAGCTCACCACCTTCACAGTTTAACTATGGCTACACCTTC. Translation gives CASSPPSQFNYGYTF.

About this clone itself: Given a much more abundant clone one base away, this may be a read error. At the DNA level, this CDR3 is encoded by other sequences in the same sample as well. The chain employs TRBV28 and TRBJ2-7; D remains ambiguous. The CDR3 runs 11 residues. Trimming removed 3 bases from V and 3 bases from J, with 3 bases in between. Germline V CDR1 and CDR2: MDHEN, SYDVKM. CDR3 residues: CASSFRYEQYF. The CDR3 DNA is TGTGCCAGCAGTTTCCGCTACGAGCAGTACTTC.

The chain couples TRBV4-1 to TRBJ1-1; 7 positions match TRBD1. This CDR3 is built from 15 residues. Trimming cost V 0 bases and J 7 bases; bases outside gene matches: 8. The germline gives CDR1 MGHRA, CDR2 YSYEKL. The CDR3 coding sequence is TGCGCCAGCAGCCAAGATCAGAGGACAGGCCTTGAAGCTTTCTTT. It is translated as CASSQDQRTGLEAFF.

This chain uses TRBV5-8 with TRBJ1-5; D is unclear. The CDR3 totals 15 residues. Germline CDR1 reads SGHTS; CDR2 reads YDEGEE. V was clipped by 1 base and J by 2 bases, with 10 bases between them. The CDR3 loop is CASSLSVTGNQPQHF. CDR3 in DNA: TGTGCCAGCAGCTTGTCAGTCACGGGCAATCAGCCCCAGCATTTT.

CDR3 amino acids: CASSQDPDSPYEQYF. In DNA, the CDR3 is TGCGCCAGCAGCCAAGATCCGGACAGCCCGTACGAGCAGTACTTC. The chain couples TRBV4-3 to TRBJ2-7; a weak D match, TRBD1 (6 bases). The germline V gene encodes CDR1 LGHNA and CDR2 YSLEER. The V end was cut by 0 bases, the J end by 4 bases, with 13 bases between. The CDR3 contains 15 residues.

In its sample, this clone was seen once. The rearrangement uses TRBV5-1 and TRBJ2-3, with a tentative D call TRBD2 (7 bases). Per the germline V gene, CDR1 is SGHRS and CDR2 is YFSETQ. Trimming shortened V by 6 bases and J by 6 bases, and 20 bases separated the two germline ends. The CDR3 has 15 residues. In nucleotides, the CDR3 is TGCGCCAGCAACCCTGATGGGGGGGCCCGGGATACGCAGTATTTT. It encodes CASNPDGGARDTQYF.

CDR3 region: CASSTEQGSNEQFF. Here the CDR3 DNA reads TGCGCCAGCAGCACCGAACAGGGGAGTAATGAGCAGTTCTTC. This chain links TRBV5-1 with TRBJ2-1; 7 bases agree with TRBD1. The germline V gene has CDR1 SGHRS and CDR2 YFSETQ. CDR3 size: 14 residues. V lost 4 bases to trimming and J lost 7 bases; unmatched junction nucleotides: 8.

This chain links TRBV27 with TRBJ1-2; D is undetermined. From germline, CDR1 is MNHEY and CDR2 SMNVEV (reference sequence). The CDR3 is 14 amino acids. Trimming shortened V by 4 bases and J by 4 bases, and 13 bases separated the two germline ends. The CDR3 coding sequence is TGTGCCAGCAGTTCGATGAGCCCTACCTATGGCTACACCTTC. Translation: CASSSMSPTYGYTF.

This chain uses TRBV30 with TRBJ1-5, with D uncertain. The germline CDR1 and CDR2 sequences are GTSNPN and SVGIG (reference sequence). The V gene lost 3 bases and the J gene lost 5 bases, with 14 bases spanning the gap. This CDR3 contains 14 residues. The CDR3 loop is CAWSALTKDQPQHF. The CDR3 DNA reads TGTGCCTGGAGCGCACTAACAAAAGATCAGCCCCAGCATTTT. The whole variable domain, filled in from reference TRBV30 and TRBJ1-5, reads SQTIHQWPATLVQPVGSPLSLECTVEGTSNPNLYWYRQAAGRGLQLLFYSVGIGQISSEVPQNLSASRPQDRQFILSSKKLLLSDSGFYLCAWSALTKDQPQHFGDGTRLSIL.

The J gene is TRBJ1-5, the V gene TRBV28, with 8 bases lining up with TRBD1. The CDR3 totals 16 residues. The V segment lost 2 bases and the J segment 4 bases; nucleotides outside the gene matches: 7. Germline CDR1 and CDR2: MDHEN and SYDVKM. The CDR3, as DNA: TGTGCCAGCAGTTTAGGTGGACAGGGAAAAAATCAGCCCCAGCATTTT. Amino acid sequence: CASSLGGQGKNQPQHF.

The chain employs TRBV5-4 and TRBJ2-5; 7 nucleotides match TRBD2. The CDR3 extends over 15 amino acids. CDR1 SGHNT and CDR2 YYREEE come from the germline V gene (reference sequence). Losses at the gene ends were 0 bases for V and 7 bases for J; bases not matched to a gene: 9. The CDR3 protein is CASSLDAGRAGTQYF. CDR3 DNA: TGTGCCAGCAGCTTGGATGCAGGGAGGGCTGGGACCCAGTACTTC.

This chain joins TRBV10-3 and TRBJ2-7; 9 nucleotides align to TRBD1. Germline-derived CDR1 and CDR2 are ENHRY and SYGVKD. Trimming took 6 bases from V and 2 from J; bases not matched to a gene: 8. The CDR3 contains 15 residues. The CDR3, as DNA: TGTGCCATCAGACTCGGGACAGGGTCTACCTACGAGCAGTACTTC. The encoded protein is CAIRLGTGSTYEQYF.

This clone occurred a few times. This sequence joins TRBV6-4 and TRBJ2-2; no clear D. CDR1 and CDR2 from the germline V gene are MRHNA and SNTAGT. This CDR3 contains 13 residues. V was shortened by 4 bases and J by 3 bases, with 6 bases between the two germline ends. The CDR3 nucleotides read TGTGCCAGCAGTGTTGGGGACACCGGGGAGCTGTTTTTT. It translates to CASSVGDTGELFF.

This clone was counted only a few times. The chain carries TRBV29-1 and TRBJ1-2; D call uncertain. This CDR3 is built from 14 residues. Germline CDR1 and CDR2: SQVTM and ANQGSEA. V lost 2 bases and J lost 4, with 14 bases in between. For the CDR3, the DNA is TGCAGCGTTGAAAAGTCAGGACGAGGCTATGGCTACACCTTC. It is translated as CSVEKSGRGYGYTF.

In the case of this clone: The same CDR3 also results from other DNA sequences found in this sample. The V and J genes are TRBV5-4 and TRBJ1-2; 8 nucleotides line up with TRBD1. This CDR3 comprises 14 residues. V lost 0 bases to trimming and J lost 5 bases; unmatched junction nucleotides: 3. Germline V gene sequence: CDR1 SGHNT, CDR2 YYREEE (reference sequence). CDR3 protein: CASSLGTGRYGYTF. DNA for the CDR3: TGTGCCAGCAGCTTGGGGACAGGGAGGTATGGCTACACCTTC.

The rearrangement links TRBV7-9 to TRBJ1-5; the D gene is possibly TRBD1 (5 bases). The CDR3 is 12 amino acids. Germline CDR1 and CDR2: SEHNR and FQNEAQ (reference sequence). V was trimmed by 4 bases and J by 5 bases, leaving 6 bases between them. CDR3 DNA sequence: TGTGCCAGCAGCTGGGACGATCAGCCCCAGCATTTT. It codes for CASSWDDQPQHF.